This TCR beta chain originates from a study of cytomegalovirus exposure and HLA in healthy donors. Study conclusions and caveats: The authors listed approximately 160 TCR beta chains as cytomegalovirus-associated.

The PCR contained 60 Vbeta and 13 Jbeta primers. Profiling relied on immunoSEQ multiplex PCR, and the TCRdb table lists in-frame clones only, not all of them. The sample gives approximately 100,000 clones, roughly 80% of which show up once; less than 3.5% is in the top ten. This clone turned up a few times. The antigen remains unidentified. V shed 5 bases, J shed 4 bases, and the junction held 9 bases outside the gene matches. This CDR3 region has 15 residues. CDR1 is SGHAT, CDR2 FQNNGV, per germline. The sample consisted of PBMCs. The rearrangement links TRBV11-2 to TRBJ2-7, with 9 bases that match TRBD1. The TCR comes from a female donor in good health and CMV-seronegative. CDR3 bases: TGTGCCAGCAGCAAATCCCGGGACAGGGCGTACGAGCAGTACTTC. Translation: CASSKSRDRAYEQYF.